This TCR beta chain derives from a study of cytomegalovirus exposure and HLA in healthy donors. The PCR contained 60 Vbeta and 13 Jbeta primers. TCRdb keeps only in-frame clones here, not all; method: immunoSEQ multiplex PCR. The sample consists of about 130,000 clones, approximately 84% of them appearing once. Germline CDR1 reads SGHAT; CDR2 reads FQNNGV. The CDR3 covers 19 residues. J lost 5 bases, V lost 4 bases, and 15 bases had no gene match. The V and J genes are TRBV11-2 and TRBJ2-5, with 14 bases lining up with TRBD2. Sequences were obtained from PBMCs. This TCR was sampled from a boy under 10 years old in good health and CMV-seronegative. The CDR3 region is CASSSPLMGLAGEEETQYF. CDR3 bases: TGTGCCAGCAGCTCCCCCTTGATGGGACTAGCGGGAGAGGAGGAGACCCAGTACTTC.